These 14 T cell receptor beta chains were sequenced from one sample in a study of CD8+ T cells in alopecia areata. RNA extraction and reverse transcription yielded cDNA as sequencing template. Sequenced by immunoSEQ multiplex PCR; TCRdb stores in-frame clones only, minus some. Of some 110,000 clones in the sample, 58% were seen once. Treatment meaning: oral pan-JAK inhibitor, 5-10 mg twice daily. The sequences come from CD8+ T cells sorted from blood, collected at week 4, from a patient treated with tofacitinib. These receptors all stem from a human donor with alopecia areata.

This chain connects TRBV30 to TRBJ1-1, with D maybe TRBD1 (5 bases). The CDR3 has 13 amino acids. The germline V and J ends were trimmed by 4 bases and 7 bases, with 16 bases remaining between them. The V gene's germline CDR1 is GTSNPN and CDR2 SVGIG (reference sequence). CDR3 nucleotide sequence: TGTGCCTGGACCCTCCCGGGGGGGGTTGAAGCTTTCTTT. Protein sequence: CAWTLPGGVEAFF.

This clone was seen more than once but under ten times. The V gene is TRBV9, the J gene TRBJ2-1; tentatively, D is TRBD2 (5 bases). This CDR3 contains 16 residues. Germline CDR1 SGDLS, CDR2 YYNGEE. V gave up 0 bases and J gave up 0 bases, with 10 bases separating them. The CDR3 nucleotides are TGTGCCAGCAGCGTAGATGGGGAGAGCTCCTACAATGAGCAGTTCTTC. It translates to CASSVDGESSYNEQFF.

This chain links TRBV4-1 with TRBJ2-2; D is ambiguous. Per the germline V gene, CDR1 is MGHRA and CDR2 is YSYEKL. Trimming cost V 0 bases and J 8 bases, with 10 bases left between them. This CDR3 is 14 amino acids long. CDR3 coding DNA: TGCGCCAGCAGCCAAGATTCGGCGGCAGGGGAGCTGTTTTTT. Translation gives CASSQDSAAGELFF.

The chain carries TRBV6-5 and TRBJ1-4; no clear D. The CDR3 runs 14 residues. The germline V gene has CDR1 MNHEY and CDR2 SVGAGI. Trimming shortened V by 0 bases and J by 7 bases, and 9 bases separated the two germline ends. CDR3 nucleotide sequence: TGTGCCAGCAGTTACTCGACCCCGAGTGAAAAACTGTTTTTT. Its translation is CASSYSTPSEKLFF.

This clone was recorded a few times. The chain recombines TRBV10-3 with TRBJ1-5; D call uncertain. The CDR3 consists of 15 residues. Germline values: CDR1 ENHRY, CDR2 SYGVKD. V was clipped by 0 bases and J by 0 bases, with 6 bases between them. The CDR3 region is CAISESGNSNQPQHF. The CDR3 bases are TGTGCCATCAGTGAGTCTGGCAATAGCAATCAGCCCCAGCATTTT.

The CDR3 spells CASSKDGYGYTF. The CDR3, as DNA: TGTGCCAGCAGCAAGGACGGCTATGGCTACACCTTC. This chain joins TRBV5-6 and TRBJ1-2; no clear D. The CDR3 is 12 amino acids. V shed 4 bases and J shed 4 bases, with 8 bases lying between them. Germline loops: CDR1 SGHDT, CDR2 YYEEEE.

This chain links TRBV29-1 with TRBJ2-5; D possibly corresponds to TRBD1 (5 bases). Germline CDR1 reads SQVTM; CDR2 reads ANQGSEA. There are 13 residues in the CDR3. V dropped 3 bases and J dropped 2 bases, with 10 bases sitting between them. CDR3 nucleotide sequence: TGCAGCGTTGAGATGACAGTACAAGAGACCCAGTACTTC. Its protein is CSVEMTVQETQYF.

The V and J genes are TRBV11-2 and TRBJ1-1; D unresolved. V was cut by 7 bases and J by 5 bases, with 8 bases left in between. CDR3 length: 11 residues. Germline loops: CDR1 SGHAT, CDR2 FQNNGV. The CDR3 region is CASNFGTEAFF. CDR3 bases: TGTGCCAGCAATTTTGGTACTGAAGCTTTCTTT.

Notes on this clone: The identical CDR3 is also encoded by other nucleotide sequences in the sample. The J gene is TRBJ2-5, the V gene TRBV14; possibly TRBD1 for D (6 bases). This CDR3 is 14 amino acids long. In germline, CDR1 is SGHDN, CDR2 FVKESK. Trimming cost V 1 base and J 1 base, with 7 bases left between them. The CDR3 is CASSQVGGQETQYF. CDR3 bases: TGTGCCAGCAGCCAAGTAGGGGGCCAAGAGACCCAGTACTTC.

V usage is TRBV30 and J usage is TRBJ1-1; D gene unclear. Germline-derived CDR1 and CDR2 are GTSNPN and SVGIG (reference sequence). This CDR3 is 12 amino acids long. V was pared by 3 bases and J by 6 bases, with 11 bases between. The CDR3 protein is CAWRLGSPEAFF. CDR3 DNA: TGTGCCTGGAGGTTGGGGAGTCCTGAAGCTTTCTTT.

CDR3 coding DNA: TGTGCCAGCAGTTCCGGGACAGGGCTCGAGCAGTACTTC. Translating gives CASSSGTGLEQYF. The chain joins TRBV27 to TRBJ2-7; 9 positions match TRBD1. Losses at the gene ends were 4 bases for V and 6 bases for J; bases not matched to a gene: 4. The germline gives CDR1 MNHEY, CDR2 SMNVEV (reference sequence). The CDR3 has 13 amino acids.

This chain connects TRBV4-3 to TRBJ2-5; 9 nucleotides agree with TRBD2. This CDR3 comprises 16 residues. Germline V gene data show CDR1 as LGHNA and CDR2 as YSLEER. The J segment lost 4 bases and the V segment lost 0 bases, leaving 6 bases of the junction unmatched. CDR3 protein: CASSQDYAGGLETQYF. The CDR3 nucleotides are TGCGCCAGCAGCCAAGATTACGCGGGGGGGCTAGAGACCCAGTACTTC.

The rearrangement uses TRBV28 and TRBJ2-7; D unclear. Trimming left V 2 bases short and J 6 bases short, with 5 bases between. The germline gives CDR1 MDHEN, CDR2 SYDVKM. The CDR3 totals 11 residues. CDR3 sequence: CASSLATEQYF. The DNA of the CDR3 is TGTGCCAGCAGTTTAGCGACCGAGCAGTACTTC.

Only a few counts were recorded for this clone. The gene calls are TRBV7-9 and TRBJ2-1; 7 bases line up with TRBD1. The CDR3 is 14 residues long. The V segment lost 4 bases and the J segment 8 bases; nucleotides outside the gene matches: 8. CDR1 SEHNR and CDR2 FQNEAQ come from the germline V gene (reference sequence). Here the CDR3 DNA reads TGTGCCAGCAGCTCATCCAGACAGGGCTATGAGCAGTTCTTC. As protein: CASSSSRQGYEQFF.